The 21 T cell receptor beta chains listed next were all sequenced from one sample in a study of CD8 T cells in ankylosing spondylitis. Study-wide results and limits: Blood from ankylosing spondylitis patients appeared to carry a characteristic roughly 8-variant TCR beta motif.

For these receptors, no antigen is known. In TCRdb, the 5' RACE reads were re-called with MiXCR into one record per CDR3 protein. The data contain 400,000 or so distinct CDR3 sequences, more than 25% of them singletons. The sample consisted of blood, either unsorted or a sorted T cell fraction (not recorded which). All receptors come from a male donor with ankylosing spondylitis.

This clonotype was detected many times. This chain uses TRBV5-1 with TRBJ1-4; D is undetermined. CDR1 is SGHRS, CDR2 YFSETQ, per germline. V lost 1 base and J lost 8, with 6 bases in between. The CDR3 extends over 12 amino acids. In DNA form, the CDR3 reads TGCGCCAGCAGCTTGTCAGACGAAAAACTGTTTTTT. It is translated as CASSLSDEKLFF.

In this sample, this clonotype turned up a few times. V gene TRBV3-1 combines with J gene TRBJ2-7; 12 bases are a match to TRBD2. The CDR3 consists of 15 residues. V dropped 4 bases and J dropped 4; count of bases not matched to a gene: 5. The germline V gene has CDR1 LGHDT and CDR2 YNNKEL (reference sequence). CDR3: CASSPTSGRVYEQYF. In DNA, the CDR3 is TGTGCCAGCAGCCCGACTAGCGGGAGAGTTTACGAGCAGTACTTC.

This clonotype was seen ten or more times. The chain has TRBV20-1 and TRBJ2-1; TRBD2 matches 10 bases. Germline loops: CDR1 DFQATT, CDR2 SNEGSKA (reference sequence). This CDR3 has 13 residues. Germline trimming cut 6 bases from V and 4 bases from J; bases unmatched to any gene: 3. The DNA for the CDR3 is TGCAGTGCCTTAGCGGGAGGATACAATGAGCAGTTCTTC. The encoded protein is CSALAGGYNEQFF.

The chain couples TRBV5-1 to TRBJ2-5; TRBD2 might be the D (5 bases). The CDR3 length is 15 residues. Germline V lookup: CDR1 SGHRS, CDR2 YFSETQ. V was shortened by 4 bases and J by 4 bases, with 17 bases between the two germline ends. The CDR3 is CASSTGGLGGETQYF. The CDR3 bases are TGCGCCAGCAGCACTGGAGGATTGGGCGGAGAGACCCAGTACTTC. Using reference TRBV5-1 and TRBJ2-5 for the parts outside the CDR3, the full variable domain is KAGVTQTPRYLIKTRGQQVTLSCSPISGHRSVSWYQQTPGQGLQFLFEYFSETQRNKGNFPGRFSGRQFSNSRSEMNVSTLELGDSALYLCASSTGGLGGETQYFGPGTRLLVL.

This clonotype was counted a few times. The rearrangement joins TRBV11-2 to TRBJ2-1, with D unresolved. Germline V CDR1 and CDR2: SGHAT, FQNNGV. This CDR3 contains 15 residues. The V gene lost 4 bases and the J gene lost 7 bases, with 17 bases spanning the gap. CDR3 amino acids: CASSSLVGATNEQFF. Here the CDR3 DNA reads TGTGCCAGCAGCTCGCTCGTTGGAGCGACTAATGAGCAGTTCTTC.

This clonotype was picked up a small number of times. CDR3 sequence: CSARAAGHGAVVLETQYF. For the CDR3, the DNA is TGCAGTGCTAGAGCGGCTGGGCACGGGGCTGTAGTCCTAGAGACCCAGTACTTC. J is TRBJ2-5 and V is TRBV20-1; D might be TRBD1 or TRBD2, each matching 5 bases. CDR1 is DFQATT, CDR2 SNEGSKA, per germline (reference sequence). Deletions cut 1 base from V and 4 bases from J, with 25 bases between. This CDR3 has 18 amino acids.

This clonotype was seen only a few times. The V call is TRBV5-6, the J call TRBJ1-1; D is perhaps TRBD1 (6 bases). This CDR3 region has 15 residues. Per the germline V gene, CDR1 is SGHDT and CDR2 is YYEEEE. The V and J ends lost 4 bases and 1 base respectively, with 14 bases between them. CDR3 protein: CASSETGRGNTEAFF. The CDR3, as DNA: TGTGCCAGCAGCGAGACAGGTCGAGGGAACACTGAAGCTTTCTTT.

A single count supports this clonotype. CDR3 sequence (DNA): TGCAGTGCGGTCACAGGCTACTCCTACAATGAGCAGTTCTTC. Translating gives CSAVTGYSYNEQFF. This chain uses TRBV20-1 with TRBJ2-1; D is perhaps TRBD1 (5 bases). The CDR3 contains 14 residues. Trimming left V 6 bases short and J 0 bases short, with 12 bases between. Germline CDR1 DFQATT, CDR2 SNEGSKA (reference sequence).

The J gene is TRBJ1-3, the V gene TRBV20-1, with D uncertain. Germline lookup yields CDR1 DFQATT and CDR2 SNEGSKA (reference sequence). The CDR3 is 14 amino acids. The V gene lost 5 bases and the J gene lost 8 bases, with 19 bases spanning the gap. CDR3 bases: TGCAGTGCTGCGCACGCTCTCTCCGGGGACACCATATATTTT. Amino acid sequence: CSAAHALSGDTIYF.

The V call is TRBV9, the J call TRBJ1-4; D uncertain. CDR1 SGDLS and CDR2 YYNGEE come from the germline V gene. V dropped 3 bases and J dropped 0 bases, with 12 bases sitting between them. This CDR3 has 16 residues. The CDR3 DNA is TGTGCCAGCAGCGCTTACGGTGGGGCAACTAATGAAAAACTGTTTTTT. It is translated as CASSAYGGATNEKLFF.

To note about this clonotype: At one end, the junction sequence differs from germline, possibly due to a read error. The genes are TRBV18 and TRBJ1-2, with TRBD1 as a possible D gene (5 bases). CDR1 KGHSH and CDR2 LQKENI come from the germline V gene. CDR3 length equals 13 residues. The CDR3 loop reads CASSPDSNYRYTF. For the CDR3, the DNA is TGTGCCAGCTCACCTGACAGTAACTATCGCTACACCTTC.

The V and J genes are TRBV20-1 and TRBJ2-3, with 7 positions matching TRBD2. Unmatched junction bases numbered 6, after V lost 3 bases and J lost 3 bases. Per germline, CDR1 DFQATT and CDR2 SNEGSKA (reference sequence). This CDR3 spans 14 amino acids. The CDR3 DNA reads TGCAGTGCTAGTCGGTCTAGCGGTACAGATACGCAGTATTTT. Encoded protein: CSASRSSGTDTQYF.

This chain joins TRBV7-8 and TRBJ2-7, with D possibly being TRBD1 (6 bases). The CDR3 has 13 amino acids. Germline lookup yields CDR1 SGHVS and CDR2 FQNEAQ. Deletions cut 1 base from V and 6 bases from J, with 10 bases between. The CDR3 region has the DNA TGTGCCAGCAGCTTAGACAGGGTCGCCGAGCAGTACTTC. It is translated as CASSLDRVAEQYF.

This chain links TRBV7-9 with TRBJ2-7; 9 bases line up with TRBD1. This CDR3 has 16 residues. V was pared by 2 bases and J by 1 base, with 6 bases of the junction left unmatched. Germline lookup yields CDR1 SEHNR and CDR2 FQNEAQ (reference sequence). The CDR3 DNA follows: TGTGCCAGCAGCTTAAAAAGACAGGGGGAATCCTACGAGCAGTACGTC. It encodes CASSLKRQGESYEQYV.

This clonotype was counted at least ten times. The CDR3 loop is CASRSPQGGTNEKLFF. CDR3 DNA: TGTGCCAGCAGATCCCCTCAGGGGGGGACTAATGAAAAACTGTTTTTT. The rearrangement uses TRBV6-1 and TRBJ1-4, with 7 bases fitting TRBD1. This CDR3 comprises 16 residues. With V trimmed by 6 bases and J by 2 bases, 9 bases remained unmatched. Germline lookup yields CDR1 MNHNS and CDR2 SASEGT.

The CDR3 loop reads CASSIVGGPGIQYF. The CDR3 DNA reads as TGTGCCAGTAGTATAGTTGGGGGGCCGGGCATTCAGTACTTC. This rearrangement joins TRBV19 to TRBJ2-4; D could derive from TRBD1 or TRBD2 (6 bases each). Germline V lookup: CDR1 LNHDA, CDR2 SQIVND (reference sequence). The CDR3 extends over 14 amino acids. Trimming removed 1 base at V and 9 bases at J, with 13 bases between.

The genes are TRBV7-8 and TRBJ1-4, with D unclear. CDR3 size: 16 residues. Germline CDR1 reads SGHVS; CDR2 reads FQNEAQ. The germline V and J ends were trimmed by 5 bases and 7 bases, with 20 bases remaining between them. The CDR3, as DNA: TGTGCCAGCAGCCCCACCCGCGTCATGAGAGGTGAAAAACTGTTTTTT. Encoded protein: CASSPTRVMRGEKLFF. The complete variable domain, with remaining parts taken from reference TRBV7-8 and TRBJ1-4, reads GAGVSQSPRYKVAKRGQDVALRCDPISGHVSLFWYQQALGQGPEFLTYFQNEAQLDKSGLPSDRFFAERPEGSVSTLKIQRTQQEDSAVYLCASSPTRVMRGEKLFFGSGTQLSVL.

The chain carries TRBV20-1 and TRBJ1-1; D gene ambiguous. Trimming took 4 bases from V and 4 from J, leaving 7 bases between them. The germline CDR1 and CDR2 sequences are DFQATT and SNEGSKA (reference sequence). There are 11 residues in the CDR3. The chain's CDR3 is CSANPGTEAFF. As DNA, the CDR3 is TGCAGTGCTAATCCGGGCACTGAAGCTTTCTTT.

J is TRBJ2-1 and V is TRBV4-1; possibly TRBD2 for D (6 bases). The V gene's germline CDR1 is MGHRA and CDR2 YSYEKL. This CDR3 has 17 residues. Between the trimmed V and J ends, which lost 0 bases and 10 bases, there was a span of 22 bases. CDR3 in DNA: TGCGCCAGCAGCCAAGATATGGGGCGGGGTCGAGGGAACGAGCAGTTCTTC. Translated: CASSQDMGRGRGNEQFF.

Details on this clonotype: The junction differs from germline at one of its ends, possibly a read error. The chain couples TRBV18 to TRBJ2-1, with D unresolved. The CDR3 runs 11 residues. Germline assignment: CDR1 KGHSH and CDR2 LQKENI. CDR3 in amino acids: CASSRNSWWLF. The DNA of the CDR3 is TGTGCCAGCTCACGGAACTCGTGGTGGCTCTTC.

CDR3 sequence (DNA): TGTGCCAGCAGTTTTGGGGTGGGCATGGGTCAGCCCCAGCATTTT. Translation gives CASSFGVGMGQPQHF. The V and J genes are TRBV12-3 or TRBV12-4 and TRBJ1-5; no firm D call. CDR3 size: 15 residues. V lost 3 bases and J 6 bases, leaving 15 bases between the germline ends.